This entry concerns a single T cell receptor beta chain. This entry belongs to a study of tumor-infiltrating lymphocytes in oesophageal squamous cell carcinoma. TCRdb processed the PCR reads anew with MiXCR; each CDR3 protein has one entry. The sample has about 12,000 distinct CDR3 sequences; roughly 58% are singletons. CDR1 and CDR2 (germline): SGHVT, SQSDAQ. This CDR3 contains 15 residues. V dropped 3 bases and J dropped 3; count of bases not matched to a gene: 7. Source material: esophageal tumor tissue. The V call is TRBV7-4, the J call TRBJ1-2, with TRBD1 matching 7 bases. This TCR came from a female donor with esophageal squamous cell carcinoma. For the CDR3, the DNA is TGTGCCAGCAGCTTCCGGGGTGGGACAGACTATGGCTACACCTTC. It is translated as CASSFRGGTDYGYTF.